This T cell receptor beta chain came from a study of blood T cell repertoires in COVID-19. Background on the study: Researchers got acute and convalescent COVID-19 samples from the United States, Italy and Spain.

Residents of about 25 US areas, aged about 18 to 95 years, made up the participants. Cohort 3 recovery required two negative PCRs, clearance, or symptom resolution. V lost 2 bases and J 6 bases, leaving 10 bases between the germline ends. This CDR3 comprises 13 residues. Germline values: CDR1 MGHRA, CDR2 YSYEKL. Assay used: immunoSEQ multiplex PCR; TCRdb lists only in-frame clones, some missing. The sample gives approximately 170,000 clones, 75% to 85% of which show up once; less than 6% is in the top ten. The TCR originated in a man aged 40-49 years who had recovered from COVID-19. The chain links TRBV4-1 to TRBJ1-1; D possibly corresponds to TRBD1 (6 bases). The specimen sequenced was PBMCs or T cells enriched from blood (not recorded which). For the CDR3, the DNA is TGCGCCAGCAGCCAACCTAGACAGGCTGAAGCTTTCTTT. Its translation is CASSQPRQAEAFF.